Listed below are T cell receptor beta chains from one sample, sequenced in a study of T cell responses to AZD1222 COVID-19 vaccine. Method: immunoSEQ multiplex PCR; TCRdb's copy keeps in-frame clones and lacks some. The sample carries fewer than 100,000 clones, 85% to 90% recorded once. The specimen comprised peripheral blood, sampled on day 0 of AZD1222 vaccination. The receptors stem from an adult in good health. Each CDR3 is given with its conserved first and last residue. Fields, in order: V gene, D gene, J gene, clone size, CDR3 protein, CDR3 DNA. The D gene is left open where the match is weak. Clone size is not always given. Where it is, it says once, few, many or a class for expanded clones.

>TRBV13|NA|TRBJ1-5|NA
CASSLGGGRSNQPQHF
TGTGCCAGCAGCTTAGGCGGGGGACGTAGCAATCAGCCCCAGCATTTT
>TRBV7-3|NA|TRBJ2-6|NA
CASSSTVVGANVLTF
TGTGCCAGCAGCTCCACTGTGGTTGGGGCCAACGTCCTGACTTTC
>TRBV27|NA|TRBJ1-6|NA
CASNMGGGGNSPLHF
TGTGCCAGCAACATGGGGGGCGGAGGTAATTCACCCCTCCACTTT
>TRBV12-5|NA|TRBJ2-7|NA
CASALGDEQYF
TGTGCTAGTGCCCTAGGGGACGAGCAGTACTTC
>TRBV19|TRBD2|TRBJ2-7|NA
CASSPSGALKRKYF
TGTGCCAGTAGTCCTAGCGGGGCCTTAAAAAGGAAATACTTC
>TRBV30|NA|TRBJ1-3|NA
CAWSVRWAGNSGNTIYF
TGTGCCTGGAGTGTAAGGTGGGCGGGGAACTCTGGAAACACCATATATTTT
>TRBV6-5|TRBD1|TRBJ1-4|NA
CASKQGFNEKLFF
TGTGCCAGCAAACAGGGGTTTAATGAAAAACTGTTTTTT
>TRBV27|NA|TRBJ2-5|NA
CASSFEGGQETQYF
TGTGCCAGCAGTTTCGAGGGGGGGCAGGAGACCCAGTACTTC
>TRBV6-5|NA|TRBJ1-5|once
CASSPPGGYQPQHF
TGTGCCAGCAGTCCCCCGGGGGGGTATCAGCCCCAGCATTTT
>TRBV19|TRBD1|TRBJ1-2|NA
CASSIGTGEGYGYTF
TGTGCCAGTAGCATTGGGACAGGGGAAGGGTATGGCTACACCTTC
>TRBV6-5|NA|TRBJ1-2|NA
CASSYSDYGYTF
TGTGCCAGCAGTTACTCTGACTATGGCTACACCTTC
>TRBV7-8|TRBD1|TRBJ1-5|NA
CASSLDGGGGGQPQHF
TGTGCCAGCAGCTTAGACGGAGGGGGCGGCGGGCAGCCCCAGCATTTT
>TRBV7-9|NA|TRBJ2-1|NA
CASSRNNEQFF
TGTGCCAGCAGCCGAAACAATGAGCAGTTCTTC
>TRBV7-2|NA|TRBJ1-5|NA
CASSPVGGFDQPQHF
TGTGCCAGCAGCCCCGTGGGGGGGTTCGATCAGCCCCAGCATTTT
>TRBV19|NA|TRBJ1-2|NA
CASSMASYGYTF
TGTGCCAGTAGTATGGCGAGCTATGGCTACACCTTC
>TRBV4-3|NA|TRBJ2-2|NA
CASSQVERAGELFF
TGCGCCAGCAGCCAAGTTGAAAGGGCCGGGGAGCTGTTTTTT
>TRBV5-1|NA|TRBJ2-7|NA
CASSGTGTLVSYEQYF
TGCGCCAGCAGCGGAACCGGGACCCTTGTCTCCTACGAGCAGTACTTC
>TRBV27|NA|TRBJ2-3|NA
CASSLGQNTQYF
TGTGCCAGCAGCCTCGGGCAGAATACGCAGTATTTT
>TRBV5-1|NA|TRBJ1-6|NA
CASSNQGGQDSPLHF
TGCGCCAGCAGCAACCAAGGGGGTCAGGATTCACCCCTCCACTTT
>TRBV2|NA|TRBJ1-4|NA
CASRDSRTQHATNEKLFF
TGTGCCAGCAGGGACTCTCGGACCCAACACGCAACTAATGAAAAACTGTTTTTT
>TRBV7-2|NA|TRBJ2-1|NA
CASSLGQFNEQFF
TGTGCCAGCAGCTTAGGGCAGTTCAATGAGCAGTTCTTC
>TRBV7-2|TRBD1|TRBJ1-5|NA
CASSGGTGFSQPQHF
TGTGCCAGCAGCGGCGGGACAGGGTTTAGTCAGCCCCAGCATTTT
>TRBV11-1|NA|TRBJ2-2|NA
CASSLTGANTGELFF
TGTGCCAGCAGCTTGACAGGAGCTAACACCGGGGAGCTGTTTTTT
>TRBV19|NA|TRBJ1-5|NA
CASSTRDSKGQPQHF
TGTGCCAGTAGTACACGGGACTCCAAGGGGCAGCCCCAGCATTTT
>TRBV5-1|NA|TRBJ1-1|few
CASSRQGPDTEAFF
TGCGCCAGCAGCCGGCAGGGGCCAGACACTGAAGCTTTCTTT
>TRBV4-3|NA|TRBJ2-7|NA
CASSQATGLSYEQYF
TGCGCCAGCAGCCAAGCGACGGGCCTCTCCTACGAGCAGTACTTC
>TRBV24-1|NA|TRBJ1-5|NA
CATSVAAANQPQHF
TGTGCCACCAGTGTGGCGGCAGCAAATCAGCCCCAGCATTTT
>TRBV6-1|TRBD1|TRBJ1-3|NA
CASSEGTGTRNTIYF
TGTGCCAGCAGTGAGGGGACAGGCACAAGAAACACCATATATTTT
>TRBV5-1|TRBD2|TRBJ2-3|NA
CASSQERGSDTQYF
TGCGCCAGCAGCCAGGAGCGGGGCTCAGATACGCAGTATTTT
>TRBV7-2|TRBD2|TRBJ2-2|once
CASSLAFAGGNTGELFF
TGTGCCAGCAGCTTAGCTTTCGCGGGGGGAAACACCGGGGAGCTGTTTTTT
>TRBV6-5|NA|TRBJ1-1|once
CASSYSAVPTEAFF
TGTGCCAGCAGTTACTCCGCCGTCCCAACTGAAGCTTTCTTT
>TRBV11-2|TRBD1|TRBJ1-5|once
CASSPGQGQPQHF
TGTGCCAGCAGCCCGGGACAGGGGCAGCCCCAGCATTTT
>TRBV12-3/TRBV12-4|NA|TRBJ2-4|NA
CASMRFGYIQYF
TGTGCCAGCATGCGGTTCGGGTACATTCAGTACTTC
>TRBV4-1|NA|TRBJ2-5|NA
CASSQERGIRETQYF
TGCGCCAGCAGCCAAGAAAGGGGGATTCGGGAGACCCAGTACTTC
>TRBV7-2|NA|TRBJ1-3|NA
CASSSQSGRLSGNTIYF
TGTGCCAGCAGCTCCCAATCGGGCCGCCTGTCTGGAAACACCATATATTTT
>TRBV7-2|NA|TRBJ1-4|NA
CASSFDRENEKLFF
TGTGCCAGCAGCTTTGATAGGGAGAATGAAAAACTGTTTTTT
>TRBV30|NA|TRBJ2-2|NA
CAWSVQNTGELFF
TGTGCCTGGAGTGTACAGAACACCGGGGAGCTGTTTTTT
>TRBV11-2|NA|TRBJ2-1|NA
CASSQTLAKTEQFF
TGTGCCAGCAGCCAGACCCTAGCGAAAACTGAGCAGTTCTTC
>TRBV20-1|NA|TRBJ2-3|few
CSAAKGDTQYF
TGCAGTGCTGCCAAGGGGGATACGCAGTATTTT
>TRBV25-1|NA|TRBJ2-7|once
CASSEYGGGGIYEQYF
TGTGCCAGCAGTGAATATGGAGGGGGCGGAATCTACGAGCAGTACTTC
>TRBV11-2|NA|TRBJ1-6|NA
CASTSESSYNSPLHF
TGTGCCAGCACCTCTGAGAGCTCCTATAATTCACCCCTCCACTTT
>TRBV7-2|NA|TRBJ1-1|once
CASSTGVGLNTEAFF
TGTGCCAGCAGCACCGGGGTTGGATTGAACACTGAAGCTTTCTTT
>TRBV6-2/TRBV6-3|NA|TRBJ1-5|NA
CASSLDYQPQHF
TGTGCCAGCAGCCTCGATTATCAGCCCCAGCATTTT
>TRBV6-2/TRBV6-3|TRBD1|TRBJ1-5|NA
CASSARGQGARNQPQHF
TGTGCCAGCAGTGCCCGGGGACAGGGGGCCCGCAATCAGCCCCAGCATTTT
>TRBV7-2|TRBD1|TRBJ1-2|NA
CASSSHTGGSLGYTF
TGTGCCAGCAGCTCTCACACAGGGGGGAGCCTTGGCTACACCTTC